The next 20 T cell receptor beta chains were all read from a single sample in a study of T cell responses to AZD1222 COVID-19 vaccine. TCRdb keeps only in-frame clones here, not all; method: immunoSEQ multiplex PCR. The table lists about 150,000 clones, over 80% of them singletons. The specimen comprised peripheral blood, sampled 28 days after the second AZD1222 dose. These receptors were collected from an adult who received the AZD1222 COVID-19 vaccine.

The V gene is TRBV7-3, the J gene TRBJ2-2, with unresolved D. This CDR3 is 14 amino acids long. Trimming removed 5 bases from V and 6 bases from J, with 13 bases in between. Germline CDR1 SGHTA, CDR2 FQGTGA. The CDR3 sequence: CASSITAQPGELFF. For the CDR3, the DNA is TGTGCCAGCAGCATCACAGCGCAACCCGGGGAGCTGTTTTTT.

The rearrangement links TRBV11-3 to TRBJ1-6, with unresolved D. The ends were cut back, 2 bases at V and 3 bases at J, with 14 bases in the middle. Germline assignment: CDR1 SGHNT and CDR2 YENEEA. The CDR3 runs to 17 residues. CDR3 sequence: CASSLLSDTIYNSPLHF. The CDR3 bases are TGTGCCAGCAGCTTACTTTCAGACACCATCTATAATTCACCCCTCCACTTT.

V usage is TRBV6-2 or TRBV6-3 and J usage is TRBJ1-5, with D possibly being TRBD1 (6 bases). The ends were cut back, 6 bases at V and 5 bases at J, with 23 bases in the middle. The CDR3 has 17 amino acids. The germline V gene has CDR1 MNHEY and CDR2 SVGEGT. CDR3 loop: CASSAPLRGLIDQPQHF. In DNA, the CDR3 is TGTGCCAGCAGCGCTCCCCTCAGGGGACTTATCGATCAGCCCCAGCATTTT.

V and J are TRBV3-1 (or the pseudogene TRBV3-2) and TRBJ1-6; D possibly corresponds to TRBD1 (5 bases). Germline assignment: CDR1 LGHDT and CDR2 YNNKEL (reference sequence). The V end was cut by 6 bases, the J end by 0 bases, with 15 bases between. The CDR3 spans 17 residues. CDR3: CASSLWGDNSYNSPLHF. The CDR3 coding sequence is TGTGCCAGCAGTCTGTGGGGGGATAACTCCTATAATTCACCCCTCCACTTT.

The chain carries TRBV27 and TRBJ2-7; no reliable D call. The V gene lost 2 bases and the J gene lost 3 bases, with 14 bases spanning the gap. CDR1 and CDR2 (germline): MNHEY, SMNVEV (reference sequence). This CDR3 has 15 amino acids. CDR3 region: CASSLVDPRSYEQYF. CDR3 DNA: TGTGCCAGCAGTTTAGTAGACCCCCGAAGCTACGAGCAGTACTTC.

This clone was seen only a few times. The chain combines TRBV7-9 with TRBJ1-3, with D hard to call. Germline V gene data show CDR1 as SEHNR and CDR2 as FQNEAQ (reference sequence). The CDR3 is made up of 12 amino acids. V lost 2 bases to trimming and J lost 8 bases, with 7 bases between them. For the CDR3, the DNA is TGTGCCAGCAGCTTACCCCTAGACACCATATATTTT. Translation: CASSLPLDTIYF.

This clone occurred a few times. Here the CDR3 DNA reads TGCAGCGTTGATTCCCTCAGCAATGAGCAGTTCTTC. Translating it yields CSVDSLSNEQFF. The chain employs TRBV29-1 and TRBJ2-1, with D unresolved. The germline CDR1 and CDR2 sequences are SQVTM and ANQGSEA. V was shortened by 3 bases and J by 6 bases, with 9 bases between the two germline ends. The length of the CDR3 is 12 residues.

CDR3 sequence reads: CASSEGRAGRTWRNTEAFF. In DNA, the CDR3 is TGTGCCAGCAGTGAGGGGCGGGCAGGGAGGACGTGGAGGAACACTGAAGCTTTCTTT. J is TRBJ1-1 and V is TRBV6-1; perhaps TRBD1 as D (5 bases). Germline V CDR1 and CDR2: MNHNS, SASEGT. The CDR3 loop spans 19 amino acids. The ends were cut back, 3 bases at V and 1 base at J, with 24 bases in the middle.

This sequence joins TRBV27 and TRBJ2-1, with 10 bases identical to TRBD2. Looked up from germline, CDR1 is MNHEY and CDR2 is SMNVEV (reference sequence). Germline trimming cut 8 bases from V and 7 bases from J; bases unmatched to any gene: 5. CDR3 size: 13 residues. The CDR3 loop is CASRSSGSNEQFF. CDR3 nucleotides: TGTGCCAGCCGCTCTAGCGGGAGTAATGAGCAGTTCTTC.

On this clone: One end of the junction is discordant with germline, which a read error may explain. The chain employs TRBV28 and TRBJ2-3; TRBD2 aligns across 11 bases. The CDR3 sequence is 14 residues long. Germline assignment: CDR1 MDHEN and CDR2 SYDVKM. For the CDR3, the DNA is TGTGCCAGCAGTTTATATTTAGCGGGAGGGTCCGTCGATTTT. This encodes CASSLYLAGGSVDF.

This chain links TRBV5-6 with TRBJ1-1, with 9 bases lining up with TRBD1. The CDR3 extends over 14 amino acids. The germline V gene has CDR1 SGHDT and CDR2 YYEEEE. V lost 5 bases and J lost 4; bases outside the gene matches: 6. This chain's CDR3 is CASSYRGLSTEAFF. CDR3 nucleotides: TGTGCCAGCAGTTACAGGGGGCTGAGCACTGAAGCTTTCTTT.

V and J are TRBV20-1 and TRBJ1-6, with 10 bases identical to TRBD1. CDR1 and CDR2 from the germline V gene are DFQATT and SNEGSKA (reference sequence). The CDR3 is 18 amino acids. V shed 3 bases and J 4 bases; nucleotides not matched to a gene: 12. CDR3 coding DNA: TGCAGTGCTAGTCTGGACGGGACAGGGGACCCGTATAATTCACCCCTCCACTTT. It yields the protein CSASLDGTGDPYNSPLHF.

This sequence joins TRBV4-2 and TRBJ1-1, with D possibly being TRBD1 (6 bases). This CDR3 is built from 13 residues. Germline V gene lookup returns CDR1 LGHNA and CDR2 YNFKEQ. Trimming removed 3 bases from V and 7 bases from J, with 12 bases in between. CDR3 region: CASSHRGRGEAFF. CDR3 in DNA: TGTGCCAGCAGCCATCGGGGGCGGGGTGAAGCTTTCTTT.

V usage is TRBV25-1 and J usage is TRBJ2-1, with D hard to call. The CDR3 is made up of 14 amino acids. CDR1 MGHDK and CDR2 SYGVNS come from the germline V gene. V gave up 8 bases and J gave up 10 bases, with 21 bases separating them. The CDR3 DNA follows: TGTGCCAGCCCGGCAGTGGGTAGCCTCCGGGAGCAGTTCTTC. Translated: CASPAVGSLREQFF.

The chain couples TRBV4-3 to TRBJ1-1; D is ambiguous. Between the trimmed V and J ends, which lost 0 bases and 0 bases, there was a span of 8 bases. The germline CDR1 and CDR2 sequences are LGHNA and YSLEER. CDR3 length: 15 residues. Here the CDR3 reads CASSQELGVNTEAFF. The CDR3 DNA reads TGCGCCAGCAGCCAAGAATTGGGTGTGAACACTGAAGCTTTCTTT.

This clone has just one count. The CDR3, as DNA: TGTGCCAGCAGCCCGAGCGCGACCGATCCAAAGGGCATTCAGTACTTC. Encoded protein: CASSPSATDPKGIQYF. The chain couples TRBV3-1 (or the pseudogene TRBV3-2) to TRBJ2-4, with D unclear. V was shortened by 4 bases and J by 9 bases, with 22 bases between the two germline ends. The CDR3 runs 16 residues. Germline V lookup: CDR1 LGHDT, CDR2 YNNKEL (reference sequence).

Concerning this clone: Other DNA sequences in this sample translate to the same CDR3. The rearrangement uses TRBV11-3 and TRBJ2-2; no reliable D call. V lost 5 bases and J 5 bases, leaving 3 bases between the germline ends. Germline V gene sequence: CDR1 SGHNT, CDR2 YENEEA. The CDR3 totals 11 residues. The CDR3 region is CASSRTGELFF. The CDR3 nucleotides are TGTGCCAGCAGCCGTACCGGGGAGCTGTTTTTT. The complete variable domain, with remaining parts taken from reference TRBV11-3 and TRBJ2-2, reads EAGVVQSPRYKIIEKKQPVAFWCNPISGHNTLYWYLQNLGQGPELLIRYENEEAVDDSQLPKDRFSAERLKGVDSTLKIQPAELGDSAVYLCASSRTGELFFGEGSRLTVL.

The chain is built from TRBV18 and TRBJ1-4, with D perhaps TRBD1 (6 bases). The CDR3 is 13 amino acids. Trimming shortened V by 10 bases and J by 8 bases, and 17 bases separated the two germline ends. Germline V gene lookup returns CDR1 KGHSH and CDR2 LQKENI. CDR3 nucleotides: TGTGCCACCCAATCAGGGGAGGGAGAAAAACTGTTTTTT. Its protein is CATQSGEGEKLFF.

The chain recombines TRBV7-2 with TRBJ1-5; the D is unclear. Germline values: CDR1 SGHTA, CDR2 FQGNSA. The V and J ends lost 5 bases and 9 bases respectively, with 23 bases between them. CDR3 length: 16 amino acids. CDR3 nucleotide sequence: TGTGCCAGCAGCCCCACGAGTGTCATGTCCGAGGGGCCCCAGCATTTT. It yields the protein CASSPTSVMSEGPQHF.

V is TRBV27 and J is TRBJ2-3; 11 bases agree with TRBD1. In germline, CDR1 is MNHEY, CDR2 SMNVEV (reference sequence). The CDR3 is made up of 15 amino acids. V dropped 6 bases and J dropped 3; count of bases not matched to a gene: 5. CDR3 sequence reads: CASRRTGGATDTQYF. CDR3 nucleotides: TGTGCCAGCAGACGGACAGGGGGCGCGACAGATACGCAGTATTTT.